This paragraph reports one T cell receptor (beta chain). TCRdb's table, derived via immunoSEQ multiplex PCR, lists solely in-frame clones and lacks some. The sample has about 170,000 clones, around 85% seen once. This sample is part of a study of cytomegalovirus exposure and HLA in healthy donors. The source is a woman aged 25 to 39 in good health and CMV-seronegative. Sample: PBMCs.

The DNA of the CDR3 is TGTGCCATCGGAAGGGACAGAAAAAACATTCAGTACTTC. Its protein product is CAIGRDRKNIQYF. The chain uses TRBV10-3 and TRBJ2-4; 7 positions agree with TRBD1. V shed 8 bases and J 4 bases; nucleotides not matched to a gene: 5. The CDR3 contains 13 residues. Germline CDR1 and CDR2: ENHRY and SYGVKD.